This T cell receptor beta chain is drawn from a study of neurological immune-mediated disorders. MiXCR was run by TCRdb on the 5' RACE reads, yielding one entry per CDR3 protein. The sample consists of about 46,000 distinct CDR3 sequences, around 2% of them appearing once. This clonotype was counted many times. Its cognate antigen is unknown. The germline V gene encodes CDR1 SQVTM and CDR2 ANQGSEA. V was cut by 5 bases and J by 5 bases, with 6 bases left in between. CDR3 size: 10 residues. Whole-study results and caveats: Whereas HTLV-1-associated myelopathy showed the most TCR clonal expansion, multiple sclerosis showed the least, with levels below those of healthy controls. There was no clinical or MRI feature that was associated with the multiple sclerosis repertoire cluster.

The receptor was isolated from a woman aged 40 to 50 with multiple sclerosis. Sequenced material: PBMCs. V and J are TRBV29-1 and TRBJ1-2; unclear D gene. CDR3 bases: TGCAGCGTTTCTGATTATGGCTACACCTTC. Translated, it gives CSVSDYGYTF.